What follows are 24 T cell receptor beta chains derived from one specimen sequenced in a study of cytomegalovirus exposure and HLA in healthy donors (dated by TCRdb to about 2017). Libraries were built with the immunoSEQ multiplex PCR assay. For the multiplex PCR, a mixture combining 60 forward primers for TCR Vbeta segments and 13 reverse primers for TCR Jbeta segments was used. TCRdb mirrors the immuneACCESS table, restricted to in-frame sequences. Some clones are absent from its copies; in checked studies, under half trace to an unresolved V gene, and the reason for the others is unknown. This sample comprises roughly 200,000 clones, roughly 80% of them detected only once. Together, the top ten hold about 3% of the sample. Sequencing was carried out using PBMCs. The receptors shown here come from a man between 25 and 39 years old in good health and CMV-seronegative.

The DNA of the CDR3 is TGTGCCAGCAGTTTACCGGGACTAGCGGGGGGCTACGAGCAGTACTTC. This gives the protein CASSLPGLAGGYEQYF. The chain has TRBV28 and TRBJ2-7; 15 bases are shared with TRBD2. With 2 bases clipped from V and 3 bases from J, the junction kept 2 bases outside the gene matches. CDR1 MDHEN and CDR2 SYDVKM come from the germline V gene. This CDR3 has 16 amino acids.

The chain is built from TRBV2 and TRBJ1-6; D ambiguous. Per germline, CDR1 SNHLY and CDR2 FYNNEI. This CDR3 is built from 16 residues. Between the trimmed V and J ends, which lost 3 bases and 7 bases, there was a span of 16 bases. The chain's CDR3 is CASSDPDIPGNSPLHF. The DNA for the CDR3 is TGTGCCAGCAGTGACCCCGACATTCCGGGGAATTCACCCCTCCACTTT.

A few counts support this clone. This rearrangement joins TRBV5-8 to TRBJ2-2, with 8 bases aligning to TRBD1. CDR1 is SGHTS and CDR2 is YDEGEE in the germline V gene. The length of the CDR3 is 14 residues. With V trimmed by 4 bases and J by 8 bases, 7 bases remained unmatched. CDR3 sequence: CASSHRTGKGELFF. CDR3 bases: TGTGCCAGCAGCCACAGGACAGGGAAAGGGGAGCTGTTTTTT.

This chain joins TRBV19 and TRBJ1-5; 7 bases are a match to TRBD1. The V and J ends lost 8 bases and 4 bases, in that order; junction bases with no gene match: 2. The CDR3 runs 12 residues. Germline V gene data show CDR1 as LNHDA and CDR2 as SQIVND (reference sequence). DNA of the CDR3: TGTGCCAGTGGACAGGATAATCAGCCCCAGCATTTT. This codes for CASGQDNQPQHF.

This chain links TRBV5-1 with TRBJ1-1; D call uncertain. The germline V gene encodes CDR1 SGHRS and CDR2 YFSETQ. Trimming stripped 0 bases from V and 1 base from J, with 4 bases between. The CDR3 has 13 residues. CDR3 sequence reads: CASSLGPNTEAFF. In DNA, the CDR3 is TGCGCCAGCAGCTTGGGGCCGAACACTGAAGCTTTCTTT.

The rearrangement uses TRBV6-6 and TRBJ2-5; TRBD2 agrees at 7 bases. The CDR3 has 15 residues. Trimming at V came to 2 bases and at J to 2 bases, leaving 5 bases not matched to a gene. CDR1 and CDR2 (germline): MNHNY, SVGAGI (reference sequence). The CDR3 sequence: CASSYRGLPQETQYF. In DNA form, the CDR3 reads TGTGCCAGCAGTTACAGGGGACTACCTCAAGAGACCCAGTACTTC.

The chain combines TRBV11-2 with TRBJ2-7, with a tentative D call TRBD1 (5 bases). The CDR3 runs 13 residues. Looked up from germline, CDR1 is SGHAT and CDR2 is FQNNGV. Trimming removed 6 bases from V and 2 bases from J, with 11 bases in between. In DNA form, the CDR3 reads TGTGCCAGCAGAGGGGCAGGACCCTACGAGCAGTACTTC. The encoded protein is CASRGAGPYEQYF.

In this sample, this clone turned up once. This chain joins TRBV6-4 and TRBJ2-1, with TRBD2 identical over 8 bases. This CDR3 has 13 amino acids. Losses at the gene ends were 8 bases for V and 5 bases for J; bases not matched to a gene: 5. Germline CDR1 reads MRHNA; CDR2 reads SNTAGT. In DNA form, the CDR3 reads TGTGCCAGCCGGGGGGGGATAGACAATGAGCAGTTCTTC. This codes for CASRGGIDNEQFF.

This chain connects TRBV9 to TRBJ1-1, with D tentatively TRBD1 (5 bases). The germline V and J ends were trimmed by 2 bases and 5 bases, with 13 bases remaining between them. Germline V CDR1 and CDR2: SGDLS, YYNGEE. This CDR3 spans 14 amino acids. CDR3 DNA sequence: TGTGCCAGCAGCGTCGGGGAGGGGATGACTGAAGCTTTCTTT. It specifies CASSVGEGMTEAFF.

The chain recombines TRBV7-2 with TRBJ2-7; D gene uncertain. CDR3 length: 14 residues. Trimming left V 5 bases short and J 2 bases short, with 13 bases between. Germline V gene lookup returns CDR1 SGHTA and CDR2 FQGNSA. CDR3 bases: TGTGCCAGCAGCCCCCCGTCCGTAACCTACGAGCAGTACTTC. It translates to CASSPPSVTYEQYF.

This chain connects TRBV11-3 to TRBJ1-5; D remains ambiguous. Germline CDR1 is SGHNT and CDR2 is YENEEA. Trimming cost V 10 bases and J 0 bases, with 19 bases left between them. The CDR3 spans 16 residues. CDR3 in amino acids: CATLLSWEYSNQPQHF. CDR3 in DNA: TGTGCCACCCTTTTGAGTTGGGAGTATAGCAATCAGCCCCAGCATTTT.

The chain recombines TRBV7-2 with TRBJ2-3; no clear D gene. The V end lost 2 bases, the J end lost 5 bases, and 5 bases lay between the germline ends. Germline lookup yields CDR1 SGHTA and CDR2 FQGNSA. The length of the CDR3 is 12 residues. The CDR3 nucleotides read TGTGCCAGCAGCTTAAGCCGAGATACGCAGTATTTT. It encodes CASSLSRDTQYF. Full variable domain (rest looked up from reference TRBV7-2 and TRBJ2-3): GAGVSQSPSNKVTEKGKDVELRCDPISGHTALYWYRQSLGQGLEFLIYFQGNSAPDKSGLPSDRFSAERTGGSVSTLTIQRTQQEDSAVYLCASSLSRDTQYFGPGTRLTVL.

The rearrangement uses TRBV4-2 and TRBJ1-1; unclear D gene. V was shortened by 0 bases and J by 8 bases, with 16 bases between the two germline ends. Germline-derived CDR1 and CDR2 are LGHNA and YNFKEQ. CDR3 length: 15 amino acids. The CDR3 DNA is TGTGCCAGCAGCCAAGACGCCGGGAGCCGTTGGGAAGCTTTCTTT. Translation gives CASSQDAGSRWEAFF.

This clone was observed a few times. The gene calls are TRBV7-9 and TRBJ2-3; 10 nucleotides line up with TRBD2. From germline, CDR1 is SEHNR and CDR2 FQNEAQ (reference sequence). The trim removed 2 bases at V and 3 bases at J, leaving 5 bases unmatched. The CDR3 spans 16 residues. DNA for the CDR3: TGTGCCAGCAGCTTACGGGTTAGCGGGGGGACAGATACGCAGTATTTT. Protein product: CASSLRVSGGTDTQYF.

The genes are TRBV29-1 and TRBJ2-1, with 8 bases lining up with TRBD2. The trim removed 4 bases at V and 5 bases at J, leaving 13 bases unmatched. This CDR3 is 16 amino acids long. Germline CDR1 reads SQVTM; CDR2 reads ANQGSEA. As DNA, the CDR3 is TGCAGCGTTGCAGCCGGCGCGGGGGGTAGGAACAATGAGCAGTTCTTC. Its protein product is CSVAAGAGGRNNEQFF.

The chain combines TRBV4-1 with TRBJ2-3; 10 bases map to TRBD2. CDR1 MGHRA and CDR2 YSYEKL come from the germline V gene. This CDR3 is built from 17 residues. V was pared by 0 bases and J by 6 bases, with 9 bases of the junction left unmatched. Written as DNA, the CDR3 is TGCGCCAGCAGCCAAGAAGAACTAGCGGGGTATGATGATACGCAGTATTTT. Translating gives CASSQEELAGYDDTQYF.

V and J are TRBV6-5 and TRBJ1-6; 8 positions agree with TRBD1. Germline CDR1 reads MNHEY; CDR2 reads SVGAGI. V trimming: 6 bases; J trimming: 7 bases; junction bases outside the gene matches: 2. CDR3 size: 13 residues. The CDR3, as DNA: TGTGCCAGCAGCCGGACAGGGAATTCACCCCTCCACTTT. It yields the protein CASSRTGNSPLHF.

The chain uses TRBV23-1 and TRBJ2-5, with 7 bases that match TRBD1. TRBV23-1 is an ORF, with its function uncertain. Germline trimming cut 6 bases from V and 3 bases from J; bases unmatched to any gene: 25. The CDR3 is 20 residues long. The CDR3 loop reads CASSDVPGQQDKITKETQYF. CDR3 nucleotides: TGCGCCAGCAGCGACGTCCCGGGACAGCAGGACAAGATCACTAAAGAGACCCAGTACTTC.

The gene calls are TRBV14 and TRBJ2-1; 10 bases align to TRBD1. The CDR3 runs to 16 residues. V shed 8 bases and J 6 bases; nucleotides not matched to a gene: 13. Germline CDR1 and CDR2: SGHDN and FVKESK. CDR3 bases: TGTGCCAGCTACAGCGATAGGGACAGGGGCCGCAATGAGCAGTTCTTC. Protein sequence: CASYSDRDRGRNEQFF.

This sequence joins TRBV6-1 and TRBJ2-7; TRBD1 agrees at 7 bases. Germline V gives CDR1 MNHNS, CDR2 SASEGT. Trimming removed 5 bases from V and 3 bases from J; junction bases left unmatched: 4. CDR3 length equals 13 residues. The CDR3 DNA reads TGTGCCAGCAGTTGGGGACAGCACTACGAGCAGTACTTC. Its protein product is CASSWGQHYEQYF.

This chain connects TRBV7-9 to TRBJ2-5, with 7 nucleotides matching TRBD1. This CDR3 comprises 13 residues. After removal of 4 bases from V and 7 bases from J, the junction contained 6 bases not matched to a gene. CDR1 SEHNR and CDR2 FQNEAQ come from the germline V gene (reference sequence). The CDR3 spells CASSSDRVGTQYF. CDR3 sequence (DNA): TGTGCCAGCAGCTCCGACAGGGTTGGGACCCAGTACTTC.

The chain joins TRBV12-5 to TRBJ1-3, with TRBD1 as a possible D gene (5 bases). Germline V gene sequence: CDR1 LGHNT, CDR2 FRNRAP. Trimming left V 7 bases short and J 0 bases short, with 13 bases between. CDR3 length: 15 residues. The DNA of the CDR3 is TGTGCTAGTGCCCGGCCTGACAGCTCTGGAAACACCATATATTTT. The encoded protein is CASARPDSSGNTIYF.

The V and J genes are TRBV4-3 and TRBJ2-3; D gene ambiguous. Trimming removed 0 bases from V and 2 bases from J, with 15 bases in between. The CDR3 is made up of 17 amino acids. Germline-derived CDR1 and CDR2 are LGHNA and YSLEER. The CDR3: CASSQESQRGATDTQYF. The CDR3 region has the DNA TGCGCCAGCAGCCAAGAAAGTCAGAGAGGAGCCACAGATACGCAGTATTTT.

The rearrangement uses TRBV7-2 and TRBJ1-3, with no clear D. CDR3 length equals 12 residues. Germline V gives CDR1 SGHTA, CDR2 FQGNSA. Trimming left V 5 bases short and J 8 bases short, with 10 bases between. For the CDR3, the DNA is TGTGCCAGCAGCCCGGCGGAATACACCATATATTTT. It translates to CASSPAEYTIYF.